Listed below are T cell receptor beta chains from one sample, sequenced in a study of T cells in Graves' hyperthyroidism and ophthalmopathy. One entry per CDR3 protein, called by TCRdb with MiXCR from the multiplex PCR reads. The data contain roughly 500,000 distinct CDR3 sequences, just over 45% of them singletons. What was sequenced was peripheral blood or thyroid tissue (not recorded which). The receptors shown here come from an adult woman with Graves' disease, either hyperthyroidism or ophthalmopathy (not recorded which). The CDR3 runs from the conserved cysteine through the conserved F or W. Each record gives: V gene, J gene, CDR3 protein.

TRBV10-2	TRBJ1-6	CASTAGPYSPLHF
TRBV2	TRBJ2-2	CASRTGTSNTGELFF
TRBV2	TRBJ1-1	CASSHPRRRETEAFF
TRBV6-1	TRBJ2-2	CASKAQLGGELFF
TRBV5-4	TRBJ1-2	CASRGGPNYGYTF
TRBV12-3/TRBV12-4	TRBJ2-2	CASSPAGGSGELFF
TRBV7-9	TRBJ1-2	CASSLGGGINYGYTF
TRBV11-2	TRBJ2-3	CASSPGADTQYF
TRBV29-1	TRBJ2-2	CSVVGGSAGELFF
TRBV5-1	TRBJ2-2	CASSPVQSTGELFF
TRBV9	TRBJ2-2	CASSALGHRELFF
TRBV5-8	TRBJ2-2	CASSLKTGLAGHTGELFF
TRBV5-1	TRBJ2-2	CASSLAPKGGELFF
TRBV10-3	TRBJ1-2	CAISDPVGFYGYTF
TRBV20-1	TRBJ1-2	CSGLWQGAWGYTF
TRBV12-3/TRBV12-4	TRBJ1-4	CASSSRGGSREREKLFF
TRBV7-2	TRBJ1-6	CASSQTGTGGISPLHF
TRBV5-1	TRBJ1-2	CASSRDGTANYGYTF
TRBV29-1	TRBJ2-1	CSVVDSTWDEQFF
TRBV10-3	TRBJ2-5	CAISYGTYQETQYF
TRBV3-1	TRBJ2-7	CASSQDETSDYEQYF
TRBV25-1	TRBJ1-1	CASRAQENTEAFF
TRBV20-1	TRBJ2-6	CSAPETSGSGANVLTF
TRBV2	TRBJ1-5	CASIETGPRGGGQPQHF
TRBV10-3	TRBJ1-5	CANRQGTNQPQHF
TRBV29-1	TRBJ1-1	CASSLGQDGSEAFF
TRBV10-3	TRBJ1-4	CAIRDPGRGNEKLFF
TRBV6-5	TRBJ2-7	CASSHSSGRVRWQYF
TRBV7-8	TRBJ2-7	CASSLGVGTSGRYEQYF
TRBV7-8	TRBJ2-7	CASSLAQSSYEQYF
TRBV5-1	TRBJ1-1	CASSSGDRVTTEAFF